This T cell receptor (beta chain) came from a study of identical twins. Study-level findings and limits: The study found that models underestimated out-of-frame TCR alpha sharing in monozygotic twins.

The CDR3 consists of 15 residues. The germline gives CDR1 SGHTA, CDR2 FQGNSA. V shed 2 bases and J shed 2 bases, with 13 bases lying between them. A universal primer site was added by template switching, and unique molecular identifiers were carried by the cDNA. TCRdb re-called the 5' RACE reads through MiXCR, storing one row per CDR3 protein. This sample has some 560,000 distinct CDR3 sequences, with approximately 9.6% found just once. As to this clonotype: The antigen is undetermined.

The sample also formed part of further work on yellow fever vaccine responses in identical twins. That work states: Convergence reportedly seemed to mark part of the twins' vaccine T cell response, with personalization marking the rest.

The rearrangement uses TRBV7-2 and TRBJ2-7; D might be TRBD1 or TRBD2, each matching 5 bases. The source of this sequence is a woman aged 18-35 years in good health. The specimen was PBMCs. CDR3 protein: CASSLTYEGTYEQYF. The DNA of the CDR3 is TGTGCCAGCAGCTTAACCTACGAGGGGACCTACGAGCAGTACTTC.